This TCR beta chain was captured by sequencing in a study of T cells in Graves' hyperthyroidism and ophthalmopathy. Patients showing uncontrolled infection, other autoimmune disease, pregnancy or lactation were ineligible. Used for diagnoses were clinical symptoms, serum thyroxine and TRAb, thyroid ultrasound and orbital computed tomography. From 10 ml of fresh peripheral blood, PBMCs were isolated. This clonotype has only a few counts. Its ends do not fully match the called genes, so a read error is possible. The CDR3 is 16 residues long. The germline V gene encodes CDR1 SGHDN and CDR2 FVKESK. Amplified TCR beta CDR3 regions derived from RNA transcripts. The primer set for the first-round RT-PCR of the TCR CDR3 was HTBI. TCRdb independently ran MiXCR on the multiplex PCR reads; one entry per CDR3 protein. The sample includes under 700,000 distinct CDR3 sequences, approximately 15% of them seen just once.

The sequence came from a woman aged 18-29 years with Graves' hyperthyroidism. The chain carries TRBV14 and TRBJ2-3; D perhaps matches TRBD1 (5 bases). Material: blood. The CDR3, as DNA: TGTGCCAGCAGCCCAGGACATCCGAAAAGCACAGATACACAGTATTTT. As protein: CASSPGHPKSTDTQYF.